One and the same sample provided the 18 T cell receptor beta chains below, sequenced in a study of blood T cell repertoires in COVID-19. This table comes from immunoSEQ multiplex PCR, and its TCRdb copy is limited to in-frame clones, with some not included. The data show about 220,000 clones, roughly 80% seen once. Sequenced input: peripheral blood. These receptor sequences come from a human donor in a cohort sampled during active COVID-19.

This clone came up once. The chain couples TRBV18 to TRBJ1-3; TRBD1 matches 9 bases. V gave up 6 bases and J gave up 2 bases; unmatched junction bases: 5. Germline V gene data show CDR1 as KGHSH and CDR2 as LQKENI. CDR3 size: 15 residues. CDR3 DNA: TGTGCCAGCTCCCCAACAGGGGGCACTGGAAACACCATATATTTT. Amino acids: CASSPTGGTGNTIYF. Combining the CDR3 with reference TRBV18 and TRBJ1-3 gives the whole variable domain NAGVMQNPRHLVRRRGQEARLRCSPMKGHSHVYWYRQLPEEGLKFMVYLQKENIIDESGMPKERFSAEFPKEGPSILRIQQVVRGDSAAYFCASSPTGGTGNTIYFGEGSWLTVV.

This chain links TRBV28 with TRBJ2-7; TRBD2 matches 11 bases. The V segment lost 8 bases and the J segment 7 bases; nucleotides outside the gene matches: 13. Germline CDR1 is MDHEN and CDR2 is SYDVKM. The CDR3 length is 15 residues. CDR3 sequence reads: CASGRTSGPPGEQYF. CDR3 DNA sequence: TGTGCCAGCGGAAGGACTAGCGGGCCCCCGGGGGAGCAGTACTTC.

The chain carries TRBV5-3 and TRBJ2-7; TRBD2 matches at 10 bases. TRBV5-3 is given ORF status, its function remaining uncertain. This CDR3 region has 18 residues. V dropped 2 bases and J dropped 0; count of bases not matched to a gene: 11. CDR3 nucleotide sequence: TGTGCCAGAAGCTTCAGGCTAGCGGGAGATTCAAGCTCCTACGAGCAGTACTTC. It encodes CARSFRLAGDSSSYEQYF.

With regard to this clone: This sample also contains other DNA sequences that code for the same CDR3. V and J are TRBV28 and TRBJ1-2; 10 positions agree with TRBD1. Germline CDR1 reads MDHEN; CDR2 reads SYDVKM. CDR3 length equals 14 residues. After removal of 3 bases from V and 8 bases from J, the junction contained 6 bases not matched to a gene. CDR3 sequence reads: CASSFGGQGRGYTF. In DNA, the CDR3 is TGTGCCAGCAGTTTTGGGGGACAGGGGAGGGGCTACACCTTC.

Concerning this clone itself: Given a much more abundant clone one base away, this may be a read error. The sample has other DNA sequences that encode this CDR3 too. V is TRBV11-2 and J is TRBJ2-7; D possibly corresponds to TRBD1 (6 bases). There are 14 residues in the CDR3. The germline V gene has CDR1 SGHAT and CDR2 FQNNGV. The V gene lost 5 bases and the J gene lost 0 bases, with 11 bases spanning the gap. This CDR3 is CASSVDRSSYEQYF. The DNA of the CDR3 is TGTGCCAGCAGCGTCGACAGGAGCTCCTACGAGCAGTACTTC.

The V and J genes are TRBV24-1 and TRBJ2-2; 10 nucleotides agree with TRBD2. The CDR3 runs 15 residues. After removal of 4 bases from V and 7 bases from J, the junction contained 5 bases not matched to a gene. Germline V gives CDR1 KGHDR, CDR2 SFDVKD. In DNA, the CDR3 is TGTGCCACCAGTGACCCCACTAGCGGGAACGGGGAGCTGTTTTTT. Its protein is CATSDPTSGNGELFF.

V usage is TRBV7-3 and J usage is TRBJ2-5; 9 nucleotides align to TRBD2. V lost 5 bases to trimming and J lost 3 bases; unmatched junction nucleotides: 7. The CDR3 is made up of 15 amino acids. Germline V lookup: CDR1 SGHTA, CDR2 FQGTGA. Written as DNA, the CDR3 is TGTGCCAGCAGCCGAAGACTAGCGGAGGAAGAGACCCAGTACTTC. Its protein is CASSRRLAEEETQYF.

The CDR3 DNA reads TGTGCCAGTAGTATCAAGGGACAGGGGGCAATAGGAACCTACAATGAGCAGTTCTTC. Translating gives CASSIKGQGAIGTYNEQFF. The chain uses TRBV19 and TRBJ2-1; 12 positions agree with TRBD1. The ends lost 3 bases at V and 2 bases at J; junction bases unmatched: 11. From germline, CDR1 is LNHDA and CDR2 SQIVND (reference sequence). The CDR3 loop spans 19 amino acids.

The rearrangement uses TRBV27 and TRBJ1-5; D may be TRBD1 (5 bases). Trimming stripped 10 bases from V and 5 bases from J, with 24 bases between. CDR1 is MNHEY and CDR2 is SMNVEV in the germline V gene (reference sequence). The CDR3 extends over 16 amino acids. CDR3 sequence (DNA): TGTGCCATTTACCCTCCCCAAGGCAGGGAAGATCAGCCCCAGCATTTT. Translating gives CAIYPPQGREDQPQHF.

V is TRBV30 and J is TRBJ1-1, with D unresolved. Germline CDR1 GTSNPN, CDR2 SVGIG (reference sequence). V lost 1 base and J lost 7, with 4 bases in between. CDR3 length: 10 residues. The CDR3 DNA follows: TGTGCCTGGAGTGCAGGTGAAGCTTTCTTT. This codes for CAWSAGEAFF.

This clone was counted a single time. The chain joins TRBV19 to TRBJ1-4; 8 bases map to TRBD1. V dropped 5 bases and J dropped 8; count of bases not matched to a gene: 13. The germline V gene encodes CDR1 LNHDA and CDR2 SQIVND (reference sequence). This CDR3 is built from 16 residues. CDR3 amino acids: CASSSHLDRVKEKLFF. The CDR3 DNA is TGTGCCAGTAGTTCCCACCTGGACAGGGTTAAAGAAAAACTGTTTTTT. The variable domain in full, with the rest retrieved from reference TRBV19 and TRBJ1-4, is DGGITQSPKYLFRKEGQNVTLSCEQNLNHDAMYWYRQDPGQGLRLIYYSQIVNDFQKGDIAEGYSVSREKKESFPLTVTSAQKNPTAFYLCASSSHLDRVKEKLFFGSGTQLSVL.

In this sample, this clone turned up a few times. This sequence joins TRBV27 and TRBJ2-1; 9 bases are a match to TRBD2. Germline values: CDR1 MNHEY, CDR2 SMNVEV (reference sequence). V shed 3 bases, J shed 8 bases, and the junction held 8 bases outside the gene matches. The CDR3 has 15 residues. The CDR3 bases are TGTGCCAGCAGTTTTCTAGCGGGAAGAGGGGATGAGCAGTTCTTC. It yields the protein CASSFLAGRGDEQFF.

The gene calls are TRBV2 and TRBJ1-4; 11 bases are shared with TRBD1. With V trimmed by 4 bases and J by 7 bases, 2 bases remained unmatched. Germline V gene lookup returns CDR1 SNHLY and CDR2 FYNNEI. CDR3 size: 14 residues. CDR3 sequence: CASSAGQGAEKLFF. CDR3 DNA sequence: TGTGCCAGCAGTGCCGGACAGGGGGCTGAAAAACTGTTTTTT.

This rearrangement joins TRBV18 to TRBJ2-7; weak D call: TRBD2 (5 bases). This CDR3 has 15 amino acids. Between the trimmed V and J ends, which lost 3 bases and 0 bases, there was a span of 12 bases. Germline V CDR1 and CDR2: KGHSH, LQKENI. The CDR3 nucleotides read TGTGCCAGCTCACCTGGAGCTACTAGCTCCTACGAGCAGTACTTC. It encodes CASSPGATSSYEQYF.

This clone was counted between two and nine times. This sequence joins TRBV7-2 and TRBJ1-1, with D perhaps matching TRBD1 (6 bases). Deletions cut 6 bases from V and 1 base from J, with 9 bases between. The germline CDR1 and CDR2 sequences are SGHTA and FQGNSA. The length of the CDR3 is 13 residues. CDR3 protein: CASRSDRNTEAFF. In nucleotides, the CDR3 is TGTGCCAGCAGATCGGACAGGAACACTGAAGCTTTCTTT.

V is TRBV27 and J is TRBJ2-5; 8 bases fit TRBD1. The CDR3 is 16 residues long. V lost 8 bases, J lost 4 bases, and 15 bases stayed unmatched. The germline CDR1 and CDR2 sequences are MNHEY and SMNVEV (reference sequence). CDR3 coding DNA: TGTGCCAGCCGTGGCCCGCCGGGCAGGGGGCCAGAGACCCAGTACTTC. It is translated as CASRGPPGRGPETQYF.

This clone was detected a few times. The rearrangement uses TRBV19 and TRBJ1-1, with D hard to call. The CDR3 loop spans 12 amino acids. The V end was cut by 6 bases, the J end by 1 base, with 6 bases between. Germline values: CDR1 LNHDA, CDR2 SQIVND (reference sequence). The CDR3 reads CASSRQNTEAFF. DNA of the CDR3: TGTGCCAGTAGCAGACAGAACACTGAAGCTTTCTTT.

This sequence joins TRBV19 and TRBJ1-3; maybe TRBD1 (5 bases). The CDR3 contains 12 residues. Germline CDR1 and CDR2: LNHDA and SQIVND (reference sequence). The CDR3: CATGANGNTIYF. CDR3 bases: TGTGCTACAGGAGCGAATGGAAACACCATATATTTT.